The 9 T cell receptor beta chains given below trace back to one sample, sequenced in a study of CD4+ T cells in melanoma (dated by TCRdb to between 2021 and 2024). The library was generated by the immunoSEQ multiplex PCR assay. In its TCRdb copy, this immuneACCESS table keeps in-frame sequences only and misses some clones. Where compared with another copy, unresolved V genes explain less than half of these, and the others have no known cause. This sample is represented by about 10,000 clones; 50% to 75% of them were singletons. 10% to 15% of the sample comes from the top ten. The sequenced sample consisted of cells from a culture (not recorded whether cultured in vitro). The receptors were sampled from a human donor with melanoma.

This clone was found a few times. The CDR3 spells CASSGGRAYGYTF. In DNA, the CDR3 is TGTGCCAGCAGTGGGGGCAGGGCCTATGGCTACACCTTC. V usage is TRBV2 and J usage is TRBJ1-2; perhaps TRBD1 as D (5 bases). The CDR3 is 13 residues long. V was pared by 4 bases and J by 4 bases, with 10 bases between. Germline values: CDR1 SNHLY, CDR2 FYNNEI.

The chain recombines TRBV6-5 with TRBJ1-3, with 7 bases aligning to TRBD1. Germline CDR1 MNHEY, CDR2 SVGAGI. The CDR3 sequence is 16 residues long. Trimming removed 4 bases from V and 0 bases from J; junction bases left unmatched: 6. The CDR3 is CASSSGTVYSGNTIYF. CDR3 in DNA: TGTGCCAGCAGTTCCGGGACAGTGTACTCTGGAAACACCATATATTTT.

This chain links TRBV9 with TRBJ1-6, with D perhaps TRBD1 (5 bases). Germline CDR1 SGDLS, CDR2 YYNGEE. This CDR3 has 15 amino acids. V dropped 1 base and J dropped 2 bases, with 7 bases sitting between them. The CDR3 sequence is CASSVQGAYNSPLHF. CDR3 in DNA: TGTGCCAGCAGCGTACAGGGCGCCTATAATTCACCCCTCCACTTT.

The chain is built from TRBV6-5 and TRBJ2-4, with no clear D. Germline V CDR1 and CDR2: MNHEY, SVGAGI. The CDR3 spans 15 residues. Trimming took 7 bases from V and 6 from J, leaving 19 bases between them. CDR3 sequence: CASKTDGVPVNIQYF. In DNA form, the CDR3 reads TGTGCCAGCAAAACAGACGGTGTCCCAGTAAACATTCAGTACTTC.

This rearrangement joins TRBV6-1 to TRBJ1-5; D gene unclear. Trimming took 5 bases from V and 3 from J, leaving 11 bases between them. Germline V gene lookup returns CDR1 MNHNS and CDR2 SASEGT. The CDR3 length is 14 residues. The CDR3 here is CASSTGIYNQPQHF. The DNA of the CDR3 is TGTGCCAGCAGTACGGGAATTTACAATCAGCCCCAGCATTTT.

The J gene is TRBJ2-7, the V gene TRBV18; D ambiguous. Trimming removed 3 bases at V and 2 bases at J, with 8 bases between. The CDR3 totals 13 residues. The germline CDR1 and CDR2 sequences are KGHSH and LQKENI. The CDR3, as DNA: TGTGCCAGCTCACCCATAGGAACCTACGAGCAGTACTTC. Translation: CASSPIGTYEQYF.

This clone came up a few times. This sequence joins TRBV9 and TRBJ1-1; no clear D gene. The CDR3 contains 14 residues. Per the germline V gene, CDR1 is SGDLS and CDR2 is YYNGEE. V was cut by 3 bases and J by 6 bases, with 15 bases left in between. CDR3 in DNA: TGTGCCAGCAGCGCCCTCACCGGGCGGGCTGAAGCTTTCTTT. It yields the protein CASSALTGRAEAFF.

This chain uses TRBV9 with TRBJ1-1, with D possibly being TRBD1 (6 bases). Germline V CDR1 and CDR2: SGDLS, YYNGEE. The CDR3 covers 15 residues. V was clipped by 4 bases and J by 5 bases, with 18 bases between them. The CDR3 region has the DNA TGTGCCAGCAGCCCCCAGACAGGTCTTGGGACTGAAGCTTTCTTT. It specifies CASSPQTGLGTEAFF.

The CDR3 region has the DNA TGTGCCAGCAGCTTAGGCGGGAGGGTTGAGCAGTACTTC. Amino acids: CASSLGGRVEQYF. This chain connects TRBV7-9 to TRBJ2-7; TRBD2 matches 9 bases. CDR1 and CDR2 (germline): SEHNR, FQNEAQ (reference sequence). This CDR3 has 13 amino acids. Trimming at V came to 1 base and at J to 7 bases, leaving 2 bases not matched to a gene.